This T cell receptor (beta chain) was obtained from a study of control samples from healthy donors and cancer patients. CDR3 size: 13 residues. Germline V gene sequence: CDR1 GTSNPN, CDR2 SVGIG (reference sequence). V was trimmed by 1 base and J by 3 bases, leaving 7 bases between them. The repertoire was sequenced with immunoSEQ multiplex PCR; TCRdb's copy has only in-frame clones and lacks some. The table has over 150,000 clones, roughly 91% seen once; the top ten hold about 1.6%. This sequence was found in a man between 18 and 29 years old in good health. Sequencing was done on a sample of blood. This chain uses TRBV30 with TRBJ1-5; D gene unclear. CDR3 in DNA: TGTGCCTGGAGTGGAGGAGACAATCAGCCCCAGCATTTT. Translating it yields CAWSGGDNQPQHF.